This T cell receptor beta chain is drawn from a study of fetal regulatory T cell absence and autoimmunity (dated by TCRdb to the late 2010s). General notes on the study: The IPEX patients showed exocrine pancreas autoimmunity in the absence of clinical diabetes. Results the study describes overall, beyond this receptor: The TCR compartment showed significant oligoclonal enrichment in pancreas versus cord blood, with some top clones over 95-fold enriched. The oligoclonal enrichment was interpreted as supporting antigen-driven autoimmunity in the pancreas before birth in IPEX syndrome. TRB gene family usage was found to be broadly similar between cord blood and pancreas and to resemble published neonatal and adult repertoires.

Genomic DNA obtained from frozen pancreas tissue was processed for repertoire sequencing. The DNeasy Blood and Tissue Kit was used to extract roughly 2-3.4 ug of genomic DNA from umbilical cord blood or frozen pancreas. Regarding this clone: The clone's antigen remains unknown. Base quality data are lacking; no much larger clone is found one base away.

On the immunoSEQ human TCRbeta survey platform, TCRbeta CDR3 regions were amplified and barcoded with a two-step multiplex PCR. Sequencing of the libraries was done on Illumina instruments, and IgH was sequenced in parallel from the same samples. The paper's data handling went like this. To remove PCR and sequencing errors, raw reads were filtered against the IMGT V, D, J definitions and then binned using a nearest-neighbor algorithm. A clone was defined by an identical nucleotide sequence, and differential abundance between tissues was tested with a Fisher exact test for each clone at a pFDR threshold of p<0.01. Clones whose frequencies were too low for statistical inference were excluded by a minimum inclusion filter of 10 in either sample. Pairwise clonal comparisons used the immunoSEQ Analyzer, and gene family usage was assessed with IMGT tools. TCRdb provides this immuneACCESS table in a form limited to in-frame rearrangements. Some clones are lacking; in checked studies, under half of them reflect an unresolved V gene, and why the rest are absent is not known. The V and J calls and clone size come from that table; D and trimming were worked out from the DNA. The sample profile shows some 87,000 clones; around 72% of them were found once. 2% of the sample rests with the top ten.

The CDR3 measures 16 amino acids from cysteine to phenylalanine. Only the CDR3 DNA stays, 48 bases, in frame from base 1. Clipping removes 5 bases from V and 2 bases from J, with 10 as the unmatched junction base count. As encoded in the germline V gene, CDR1 is SGHNT while CDR2 is YENEEA. This chain is built from TRBV11-3 and TRBJ2-3; the junction holds 7 bases that match TRBD1. This clonotype was obtained from a male donor with IPEX syndrome. Sequences were obtained from pancreas tissue. Read as DNA, the sequence is TGTGCCAGCAGCCTCGGACAGGAGAAGGCCACAGATACGCAGTATTTT. This gives the protein CASSLGQEKATDTQYF.